The sequence of this T cell receptor beta chain was determined in a study of CD8 T cells in ankylosing spondylitis. General study findings and limits: Relatively rare in peripheral blood, disease-linked clones were also CD8+. What appeared characteristic of ankylosing spondylitis blood was a TCR beta motif of under 10 highly homologous variants.

The V end was cut by 0 bases, the J end by 6 bases, with 15 bases between. The CDR3 totals 15 residues. Germline assignment: CDR1 LNHNV and CDR2 YYDKDF (reference sequence). TCRdb independently ran MiXCR on the 5' RACE reads; one entry per CDR3 protein. The table lists around 430,000 distinct CDR3 sequences, roughly 17% of them singletons, with just over 1% in the top ten. Turning to this clonotype: Its target is unknown.

The receptor's source is a male donor with ankylosing spondylitis. The chain links TRBV15 to TRBJ2-7; possibly TRBD1 or TRBD2 for D (6 bases each). What was sequenced was blood, either unsorted or a sorted T cell fraction (not recorded which). The CDR3 bases are TGTGCCACCAGCAGAGATCAGGGGAGGTTTGCCGAGCAGTACTTC. It codes for CATSRDQGRFAEQYF.